This T cell receptor (beta chain) was obtained from a study of T cell repertoires in cytomegalovirus infection. Study information: Recently described HLA-C-restricted plus well-studied HLA-B-restricted CMV epitopes were used. TCR beta signatures that were public indicated CMV infection and matching HLA type. Whole-study findings and limits: Pooled public TCR beta family frequency picked out CMV carriers with the relevant HLA. The ex vivo response was dominated by HLA-C-restricted CMV-specific TCR beta clonotypes.

MiXCR, run by TCRdb on the reads, gives a single entry per CDR3 protein. The sample holds about a million distinct CDR3 sequences; approximately 31% are singletons and the top ten take under 15%. Notes on this clonotype: The antigen is unknown.

The V end lost 5 bases, the J end lost 1 base, and 17 bases lay between the germline ends. The germline CDR1 and CDR2 sequences are MNHEY and SMNVEV (reference sequence). The CDR3 has 16 amino acids. This specimen consisted of cultured CD8+ T cells from PBMCs, obtained from culture after CMV antigen stimulation. The TCR sequence derives from a human donor in good health (CMV status not recorded). Some clones in this sample may be carry-over from other donors' samples. The rearrangement links TRBV27 to TRBJ1-1, with no clear D. DNA of the CDR3: TGTGCCAGCAGTACGCGCCCCGGGGTCCCGAACACTGAAGCTTTCTTT. Its protein product is CASSTRPGVPNTEAFF.